This TCR beta chain was observed in a study of T cells after yellow fever vaccination (dated by TCRdb to between 2019 and 2020). Concerning the study at large: The SMART-Seq v4 Ultra Low Input RNA kit was used to prepare libraries from fractions with low cell numbers. Blood was drawn at multiple timepoints before and after primary and secondary immunization, with bulk PBMC replicates and cell subsets isolated. To track T-cell clones before and after primary and booster YFV17D yellow fever vaccination, bulk TCR alpha and beta repertoires were sequenced longitudinally. The cohort comprised two healthy male donors, one aged 18 to 29 and one aged 30 to 40 years.

Germline trimming: 6 bases from V, 5 bases from J; junction bases outside gene matches: 20. The CDR3 runs 17 amino acids, cysteine and phenylalanine included. Of all the DNA, just the CDR3 is kept, 51 bases in frame from base 1. CDR1 DFQATT and CDR2 SNEGSKA are derived from the germline V gene (reference sequence). Broader findings and caveats from the paper: Compared with the primary T-cell response, the secondary T-cell response was faster but weaker, reaching its peak on day 5 rather than on day 15. After the booster, most of the clones that had expanded following primary vaccination were detected again (roughly 97% of CD4 and 80% to 90% of CD8), which suggests that memory was broadly maintained. The study included only two donors, which limits how far the findings can be generalized. A small share of clonotypes was detected in both CD4 and CD8 compartments, with the overlap likely arising from convergent recombination. FACS-sorted repertoires could contain abundant contaminating clonotypes from the bulk population, so computational filtering was required.

What the treatment or condition label conveys for this sample: live attenuated yellow fever vaccine strain. PBMCs were isolated from peripheral blood using a standard Ficoll-Paque protocol. CD4 and CD8 T-cell fractions were isolated with Dynabeads CD4 and CD8 positive selection kits. TriZol was used to extract RNA from bulk PBMCs, from CD4 and CD8 fractions, and from dextramer-positive and dextramer-negative fractions. TCRdb shows the sequencer as Illumina NovaSeq 6000. Synthesis of TCR cDNA relied on 5'RACE template switching, a step that introduced a universal primer site along with unique molecular identifiers. cDNA synthesis was primed from both the TCR alpha and TCR beta constant segments. Libraries were amplified in two PCR steps, with sample barcodes and sequencing adapters added in the second step. Sequencing of libraries was performed on Illumina HiSeq 2500 (2x100 bp) or NovaSeq (2x150 bp). Under the source paper's analysis protocol: MIGEC handled demultiplexing of reads and collapsing into UMI consensus sequences, while MiXCR performed V(D)J alignment. Vaccine-responding clonotypes were defined with edgeR using replicate PBMC samples, requiring FDR below 0.01 and a log2 fold change above 5 up to day 15. Each bulk clonotype was labeled CD4 or CD8 based on which sequenced repertoire, CD4 or CD8, contained the clonotype at higher abundance. TCRdb reprocessed the public reads (quality trimming at Q25 with fastp, clone calling with MiXCR) and kept in-frame beta chains. Each entry merges the rows of one CDR3 protein and shows their most common DNA and genes. None of the V and J calls come from the authors' own analysis; TCRdb made them. A total of about 160,000 distinct CDR3 sequences appear in this sample, roughly 8.8% of them only once. The biggest ten clones account for roughly 40% of the sample.

This clonotype was counted only a few times. There is no known antigen for this receptor. Per-base qualities were not stored, and no clone one base away is much larger. The sequence derives from a man between 18 and 29 years old who received the YFV17D yellow fever vaccine. The sequence joins TRBV20-1 to TRBJ1-2, with 8 bases in between that match TRBD1. Sequencing used CD8+ T cells sorted from PBMCs, obtained 45 days after the yellow fever booster vaccination. The base sequence is TGCAGTGCCCAGCCCCTACTCCCTCAGGGGGCCCTATATGGCTACACCTTC. The translation is CSAQPLLPQGALYGYTF.